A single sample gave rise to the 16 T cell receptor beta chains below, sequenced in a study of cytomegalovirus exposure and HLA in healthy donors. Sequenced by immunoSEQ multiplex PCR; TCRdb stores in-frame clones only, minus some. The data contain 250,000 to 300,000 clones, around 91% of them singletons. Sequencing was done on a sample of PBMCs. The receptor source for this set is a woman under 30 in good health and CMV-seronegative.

CDR3 sequence: CASSFLAGDYNEQFF. The CDR3 nucleotides are TGTGCCAGCAGTTTCCTAGCGGGGGATTACAATGAGCAGTTCTTC. The V call is TRBV6-5, the J call TRBJ2-1, with TRBD2 matching 10 bases. Germline V gene data show CDR1 as MNHEY and CDR2 as SVGAGI. The CDR3 spans 15 residues. Losses at the gene ends were 4 bases for V and 4 bases for J; bases not matched to a gene: 4.

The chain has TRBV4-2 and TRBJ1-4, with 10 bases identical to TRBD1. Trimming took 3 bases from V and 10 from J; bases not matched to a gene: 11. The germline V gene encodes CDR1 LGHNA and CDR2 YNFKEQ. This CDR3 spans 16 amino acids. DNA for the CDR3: TGTGCCAGCAGCCATGGACAGGGGGGTATCCAGGGAAAACTGTTTTTT. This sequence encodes CASSHGQGGIQGKLFF.

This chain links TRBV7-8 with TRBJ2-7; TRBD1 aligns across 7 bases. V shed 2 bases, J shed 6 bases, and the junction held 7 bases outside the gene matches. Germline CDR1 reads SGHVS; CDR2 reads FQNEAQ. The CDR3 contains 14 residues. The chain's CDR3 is CASSLPGGVREQYF. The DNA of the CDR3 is TGTGCCAGCAGCTTACCAGGGGGAGTCCGCGAGCAGTACTTC.

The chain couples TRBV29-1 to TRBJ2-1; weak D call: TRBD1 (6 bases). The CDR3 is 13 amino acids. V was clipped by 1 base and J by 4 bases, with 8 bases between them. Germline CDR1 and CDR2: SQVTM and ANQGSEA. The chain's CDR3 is CSVEGTAYNEQFF. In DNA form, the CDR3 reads TGCAGCGTTGAAGGGACAGCTTACAATGAGCAGTTCTTC.

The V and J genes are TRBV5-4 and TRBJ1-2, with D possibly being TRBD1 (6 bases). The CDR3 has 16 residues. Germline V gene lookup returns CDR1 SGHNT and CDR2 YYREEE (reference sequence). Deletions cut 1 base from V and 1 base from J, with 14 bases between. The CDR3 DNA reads TGTGCCAGCAGCTTGACCGGGACACCTATTAACTATGGCTACACCTTC. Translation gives CASSLTGTPINYGYTF.

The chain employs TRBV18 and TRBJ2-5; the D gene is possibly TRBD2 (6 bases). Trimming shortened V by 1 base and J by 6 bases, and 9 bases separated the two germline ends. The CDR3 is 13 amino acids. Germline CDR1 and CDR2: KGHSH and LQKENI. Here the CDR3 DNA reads TGTGCCAGCTCACCACGGAGGGAAAAGACCCAGTACTTC. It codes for CASSPRREKTQYF.

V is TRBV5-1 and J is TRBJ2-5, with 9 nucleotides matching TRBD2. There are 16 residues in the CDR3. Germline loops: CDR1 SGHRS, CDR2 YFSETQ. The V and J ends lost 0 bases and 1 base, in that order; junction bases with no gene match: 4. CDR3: CASSLAAGGPQETQYF. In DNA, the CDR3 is TGCGCCAGCAGCTTGGCCGCGGGGGGGCCCCAAGAGACCCAGTACTTC. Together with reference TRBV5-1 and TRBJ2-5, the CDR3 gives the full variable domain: KAGVTQTPRYLIKTRGQQVTLSCSPISGHRSVSWYQQTPGQGLQFLFEYFSETQRNKGNFPGRFSGRQFSNSRSEMNVSTLELGDSALYLCASSLAAGGPQETQYFGPGTRLLVL.

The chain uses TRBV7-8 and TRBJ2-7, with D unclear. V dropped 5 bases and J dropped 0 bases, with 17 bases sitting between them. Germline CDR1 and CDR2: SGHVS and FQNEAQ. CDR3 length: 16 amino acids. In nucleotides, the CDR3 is TGTGCCAGCAGCCCGAGGATTACTTCGAGCTCCTACGAGCAGTACTTC. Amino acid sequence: CASSPRITSSSYEQYF. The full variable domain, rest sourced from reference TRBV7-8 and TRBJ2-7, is GAGVSQSPRYKVAKRGQDVALRCDPISGHVSLFWYQQALGQGPEFLTYFQNEAQLDKSGLPSDRFFAERPEGSVSTLKIQRTQQEDSAVYLCASSPRITSSSYEQYFGPGTRLTVT.

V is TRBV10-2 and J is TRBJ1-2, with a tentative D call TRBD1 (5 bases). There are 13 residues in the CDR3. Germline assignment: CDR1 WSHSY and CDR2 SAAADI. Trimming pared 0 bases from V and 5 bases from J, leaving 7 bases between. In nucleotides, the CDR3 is TGCGCCAGCAGTGAGTCGCGACAGTATGGCTACACCTTC. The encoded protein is CASSESRQYGYTF.

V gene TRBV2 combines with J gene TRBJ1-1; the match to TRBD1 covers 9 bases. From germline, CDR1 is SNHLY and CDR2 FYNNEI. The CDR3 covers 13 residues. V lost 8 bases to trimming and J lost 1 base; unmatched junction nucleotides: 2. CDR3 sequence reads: CASEGQGNTEAFF. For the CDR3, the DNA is TGTGCCAGCGAGGGACAGGGGAACACTGAAGCTTTCTTT.

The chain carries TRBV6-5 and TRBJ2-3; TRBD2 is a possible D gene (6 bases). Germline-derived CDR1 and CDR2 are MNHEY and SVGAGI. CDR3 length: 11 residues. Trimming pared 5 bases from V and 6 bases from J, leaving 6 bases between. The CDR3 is CASSGGDTQYF. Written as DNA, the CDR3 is TGTGCCAGCAGTGGAGGGGATACGCAGTATTTT.

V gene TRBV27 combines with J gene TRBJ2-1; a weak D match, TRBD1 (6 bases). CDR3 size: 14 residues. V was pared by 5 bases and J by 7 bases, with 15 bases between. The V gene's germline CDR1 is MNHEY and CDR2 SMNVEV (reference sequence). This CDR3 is CASSPLTGLNEQFF. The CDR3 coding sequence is TGTGCCAGCAGTCCCCTAACAGGGTTGAATGAGCAGTTCTTC.

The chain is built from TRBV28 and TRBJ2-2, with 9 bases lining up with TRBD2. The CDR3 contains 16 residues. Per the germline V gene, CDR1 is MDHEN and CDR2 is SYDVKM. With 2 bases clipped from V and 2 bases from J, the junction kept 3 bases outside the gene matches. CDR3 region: CASSLRLADNTGELFF. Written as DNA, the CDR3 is TGTGCCAGCAGTTTAAGACTAGCGGATAACACCGGGGAGCTGTTTTTT.

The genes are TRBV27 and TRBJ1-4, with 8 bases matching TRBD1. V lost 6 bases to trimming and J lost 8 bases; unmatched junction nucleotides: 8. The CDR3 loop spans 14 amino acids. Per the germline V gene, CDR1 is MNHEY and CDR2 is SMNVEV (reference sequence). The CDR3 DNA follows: TGTGCCAGCAGCCACAGGGGGTCGGGCGAAAAACTGTTTTTT. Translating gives CASSHRGSGEKLFF.

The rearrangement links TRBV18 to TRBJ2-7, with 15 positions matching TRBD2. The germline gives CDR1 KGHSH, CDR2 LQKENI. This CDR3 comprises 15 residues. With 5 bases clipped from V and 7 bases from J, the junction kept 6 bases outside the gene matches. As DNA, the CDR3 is TGTGCCAGCTCATCGGGACTAGCGGGGGGTTCGGAGCAGTACGTC. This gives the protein CASSSGLAGGSEQYV.

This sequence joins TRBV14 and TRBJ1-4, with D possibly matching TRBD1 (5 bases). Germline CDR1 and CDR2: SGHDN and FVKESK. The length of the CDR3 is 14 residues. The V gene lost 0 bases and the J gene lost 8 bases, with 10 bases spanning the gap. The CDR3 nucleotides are TGTGCCAGCAGCCAAGATTATGGGGGGGAAAAACTGTTTTTT. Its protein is CASSQDYGGEKLFF.